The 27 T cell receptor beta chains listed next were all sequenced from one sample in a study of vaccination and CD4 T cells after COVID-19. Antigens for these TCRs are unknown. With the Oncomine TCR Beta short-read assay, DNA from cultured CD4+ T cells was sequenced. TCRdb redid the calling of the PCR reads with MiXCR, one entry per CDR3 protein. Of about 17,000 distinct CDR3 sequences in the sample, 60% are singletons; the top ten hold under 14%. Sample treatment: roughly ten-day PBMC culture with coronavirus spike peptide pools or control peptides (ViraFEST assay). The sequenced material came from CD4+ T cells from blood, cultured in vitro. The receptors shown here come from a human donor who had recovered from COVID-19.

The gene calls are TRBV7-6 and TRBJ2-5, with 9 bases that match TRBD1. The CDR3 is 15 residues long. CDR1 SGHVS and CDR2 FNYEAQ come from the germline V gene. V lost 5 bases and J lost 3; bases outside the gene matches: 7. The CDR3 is CASSIRRDREETQYF. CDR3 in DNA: TGTGCCAGCAGCATCCGACGGGACAGGGAAGAGACCCAGTACTTC.

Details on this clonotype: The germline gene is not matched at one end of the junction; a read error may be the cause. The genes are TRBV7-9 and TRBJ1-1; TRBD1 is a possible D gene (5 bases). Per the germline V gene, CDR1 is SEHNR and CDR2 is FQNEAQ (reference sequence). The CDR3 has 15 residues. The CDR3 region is CACSFGGIMNTEAFF. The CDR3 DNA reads TGTGCCTGCAGCTTCGGGGGAATCATGAACACTGAAGCTTTCTTT.

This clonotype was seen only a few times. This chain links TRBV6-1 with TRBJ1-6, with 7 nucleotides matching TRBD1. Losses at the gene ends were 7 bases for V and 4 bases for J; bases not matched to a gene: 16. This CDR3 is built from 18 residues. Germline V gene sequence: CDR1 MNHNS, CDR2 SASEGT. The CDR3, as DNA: TGTGCCAGCAACGGCCCATGGTGGACAGGACAATATAATTCACCCCTCCACTTT. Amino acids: CASNGPWWTGQYNSPLHF.

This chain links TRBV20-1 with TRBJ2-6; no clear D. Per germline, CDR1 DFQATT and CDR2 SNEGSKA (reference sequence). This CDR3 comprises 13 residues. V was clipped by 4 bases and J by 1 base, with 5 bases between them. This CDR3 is CSATLSGANVLTF. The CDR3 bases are TGCAGTGCTACCCTATCTGGGGCCAACGTCCTGACTTTC.

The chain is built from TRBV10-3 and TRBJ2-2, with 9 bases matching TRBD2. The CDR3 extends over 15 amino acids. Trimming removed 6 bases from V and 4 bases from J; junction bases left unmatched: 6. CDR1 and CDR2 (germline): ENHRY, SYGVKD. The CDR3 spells CAIRSAGGTTGELFF. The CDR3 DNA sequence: TGTGCCATCAGGTCGGCGGGAGGGACCACCGGGGAGCTGTTTTTT.

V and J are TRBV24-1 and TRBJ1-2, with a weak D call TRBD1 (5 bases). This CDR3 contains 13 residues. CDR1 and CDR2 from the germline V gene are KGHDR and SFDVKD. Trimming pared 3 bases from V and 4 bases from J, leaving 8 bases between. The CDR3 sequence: CATSDADSYGYTF. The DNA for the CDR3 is TGTGCCACCAGTGATGCCGACAGCTATGGCTACACCTTC.

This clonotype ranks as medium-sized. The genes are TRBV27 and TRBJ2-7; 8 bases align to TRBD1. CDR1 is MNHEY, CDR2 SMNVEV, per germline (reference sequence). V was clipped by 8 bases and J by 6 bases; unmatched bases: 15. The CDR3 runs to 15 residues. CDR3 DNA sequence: TGTGCCAGCGGTGTCCGACAGGGGAGCTCGGGCGAGCAGTACTTC. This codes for CASGVRQGSSGEQYF.

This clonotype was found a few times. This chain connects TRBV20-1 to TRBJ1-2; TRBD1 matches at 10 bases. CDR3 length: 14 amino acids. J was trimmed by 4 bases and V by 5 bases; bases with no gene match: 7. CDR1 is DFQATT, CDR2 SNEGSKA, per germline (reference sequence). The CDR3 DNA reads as TGCAGTGCTGAGGGACAGGGGACATTCTATGGCTACACCTTC. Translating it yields CSAEGQGTFYGYTF.

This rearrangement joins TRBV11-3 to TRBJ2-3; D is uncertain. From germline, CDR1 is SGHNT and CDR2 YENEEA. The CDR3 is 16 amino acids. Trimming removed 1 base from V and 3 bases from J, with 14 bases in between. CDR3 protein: CASSLGRPRQTDTQYF. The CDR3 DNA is TGTGCCAGCAGCTTAGGAAGGCCGAGGCAGACAGATACGCAGTATTTT.

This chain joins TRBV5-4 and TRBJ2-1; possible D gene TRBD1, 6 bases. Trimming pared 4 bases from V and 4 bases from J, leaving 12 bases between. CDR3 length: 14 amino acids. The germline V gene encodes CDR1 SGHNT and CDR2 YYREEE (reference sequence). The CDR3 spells CASSVPDRYNEQFF. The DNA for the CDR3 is TGTGCCAGCAGCGTCCCGGACAGATACAATGAGCAGTTCTTC.

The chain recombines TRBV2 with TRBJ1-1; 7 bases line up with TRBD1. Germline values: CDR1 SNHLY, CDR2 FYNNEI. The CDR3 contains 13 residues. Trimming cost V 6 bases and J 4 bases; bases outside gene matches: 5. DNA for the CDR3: TGTGCCAGCAGGGTCAGGGGGACCACTGAAGCTTTCTTT. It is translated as CASRVRGTTEAFF.

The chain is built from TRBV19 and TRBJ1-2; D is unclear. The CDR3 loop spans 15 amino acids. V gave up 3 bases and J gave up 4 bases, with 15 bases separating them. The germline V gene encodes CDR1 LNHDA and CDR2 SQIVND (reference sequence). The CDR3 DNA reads TGTGCCAGTAGTATCGGGCAGACCGGCGGCTATGGCTACACCTTC. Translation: CASSIGQTGGYGYTF. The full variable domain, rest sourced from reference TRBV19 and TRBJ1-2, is DGGITQSPKYLFRKEGQNVTLSCEQNLNHDAMYWYRQDPGQGLRLIYYSQIVNDFQKGDIAEGYSVSREKKESFPLTVTSAQKNPTAFYLCASSIGQTGGYGYTFGSGTRLTVV.

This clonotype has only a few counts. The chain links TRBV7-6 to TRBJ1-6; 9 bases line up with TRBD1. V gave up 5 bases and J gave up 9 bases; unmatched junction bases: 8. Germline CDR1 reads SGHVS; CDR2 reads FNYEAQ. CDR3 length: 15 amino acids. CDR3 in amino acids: CASSRGQGIGSPLHF. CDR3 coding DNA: TGTGCCAGCAGCCGGGGACAGGGAATCGGTTCACCCCTCCACTTT.

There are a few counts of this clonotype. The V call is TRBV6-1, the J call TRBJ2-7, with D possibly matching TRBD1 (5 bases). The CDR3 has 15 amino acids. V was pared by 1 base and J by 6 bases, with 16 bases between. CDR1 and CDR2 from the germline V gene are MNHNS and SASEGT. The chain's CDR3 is CASSEGAGWSSEQYF. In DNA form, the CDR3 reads TGTGCCAGCAGTGAAGGTGCAGGGTGGTCAAGCGAGCAGTACTTC.

CDR3 sequence: CASSAGGPYEQYF. The DNA for the CDR3 is TGTGCCAGCAGTGCGGGAGGGCCGTACGAGCAGTACTTC. The chain has TRBV27 and TRBJ2-7; TRBD2 aligns across 9 bases. The CDR3 spans 13 residues. Germline V lookup: CDR1 MNHEY, CDR2 SMNVEV (reference sequence). With V trimmed by 5 bases and J by 4 bases, 3 bases remained unmatched.

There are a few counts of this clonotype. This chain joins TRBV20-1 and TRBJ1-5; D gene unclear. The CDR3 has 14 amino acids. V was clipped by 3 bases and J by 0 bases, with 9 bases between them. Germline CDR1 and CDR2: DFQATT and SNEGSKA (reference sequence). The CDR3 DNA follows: TGCAGTGCTAGCGGTTCCGTTAGCAATCAGCCCCAGCATTTT. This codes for CSASGSVSNQPQHF.

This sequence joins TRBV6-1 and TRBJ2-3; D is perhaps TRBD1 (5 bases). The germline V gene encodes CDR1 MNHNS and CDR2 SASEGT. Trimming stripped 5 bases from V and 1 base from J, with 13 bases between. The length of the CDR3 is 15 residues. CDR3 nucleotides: TGTGCCAGCAGTCGGTCAGGGCCCGGCACAGATACGCAGTATTTT. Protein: CASSRSGPGTDTQYF.

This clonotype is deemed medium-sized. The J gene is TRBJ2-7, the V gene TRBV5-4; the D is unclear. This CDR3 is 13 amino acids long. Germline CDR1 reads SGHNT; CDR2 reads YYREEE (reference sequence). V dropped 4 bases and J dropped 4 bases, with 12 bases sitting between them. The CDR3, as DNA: TGTGCCAGCAGCGTCCCCCCCGCTTACGAGCAGTACTTC. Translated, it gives CASSVPPAYEQYF.

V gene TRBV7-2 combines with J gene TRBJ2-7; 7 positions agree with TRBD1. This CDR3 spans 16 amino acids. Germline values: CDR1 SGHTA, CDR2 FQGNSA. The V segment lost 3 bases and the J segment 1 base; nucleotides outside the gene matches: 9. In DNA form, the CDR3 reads TGTGCCAGCAGCTTGGACGGGACAGCCATGTCCTACGAGCAGTACTTC. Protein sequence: CASSLDGTAMSYEQYF.

CDR3 bases: TGTGCCAGCAGTTACTTGAGCGGGGGACCCCTTTATTTT. Its translation: CASSYLSGGPLYF. V and J are TRBV6-2 or TRBV6-3 and TRBJ2-3, with 8 bases fitting TRBD2. J gave up 15 bases and V 1 base, and 9 bases lay outside the gene matches. This CDR3 has 13 amino acids. Germline assignment: CDR1 MNHEY and CDR2 SVGEGT.

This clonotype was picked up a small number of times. The CDR3 protein is CASKVIAGDTQYF. In DNA form, the CDR3 reads TGTGCCAGCAAGGTGATAGCGGGAGATACGCAGTATTTT. The V call is TRBV6-1, the J call TRBJ2-3; 7 bases fit TRBD2. The CDR3 runs 13 residues. Germline V gives CDR1 MNHNS, CDR2 SASEGT. V trimming: 7 bases; J trimming: 5 bases; junction bases outside the gene matches: 6.

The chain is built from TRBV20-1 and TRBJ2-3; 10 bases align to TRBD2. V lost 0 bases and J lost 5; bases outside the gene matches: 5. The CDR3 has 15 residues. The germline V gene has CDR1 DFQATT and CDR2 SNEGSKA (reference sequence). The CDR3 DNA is TGCAGTGCTAGAGATCTGCTAGCGGGAGTAGATACGCAGTATTTT. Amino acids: CSARDLLAGVDTQYF.

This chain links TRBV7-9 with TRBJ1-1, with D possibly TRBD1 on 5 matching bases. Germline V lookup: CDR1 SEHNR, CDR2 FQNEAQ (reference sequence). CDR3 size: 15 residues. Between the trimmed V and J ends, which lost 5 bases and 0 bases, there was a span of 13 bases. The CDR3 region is CASSPGGFMNTEAFF. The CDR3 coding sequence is TGTGCCAGCAGCCCCGGGGGTTTCATGAACACTGAAGCTTTCTTT.

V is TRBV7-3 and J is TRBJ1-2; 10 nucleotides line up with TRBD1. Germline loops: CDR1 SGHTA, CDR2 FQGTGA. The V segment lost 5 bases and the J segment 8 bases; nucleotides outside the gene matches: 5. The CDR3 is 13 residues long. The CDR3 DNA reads TGTGCCAGCAGCCGAGGGACAGGGGAGGGCTACACCTTC. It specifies CASSRGTGEGYTF.

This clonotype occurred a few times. The chain's CDR3 is CASSFQRTYEQYF. CDR3 sequence (DNA): TGTGCCAGCAGCTTCCAGCGGACCTACGAGCAGTACTTC. This rearrangement joins TRBV7-2 to TRBJ2-7; perhaps TRBD2 as D (5 bases). V was cut by 3 bases and J by 2 bases, with 8 bases left in between. This CDR3 is 13 amino acids long. Germline V gene sequence: CDR1 SGHTA, CDR2 FQGNSA.

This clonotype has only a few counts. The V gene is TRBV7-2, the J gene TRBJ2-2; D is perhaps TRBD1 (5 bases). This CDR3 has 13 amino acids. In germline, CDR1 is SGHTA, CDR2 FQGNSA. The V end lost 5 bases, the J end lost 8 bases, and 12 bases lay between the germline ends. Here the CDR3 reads CASSRRQGGELFF. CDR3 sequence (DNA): TGTGCCAGCAGCCGGCGTCAGGGTGGGGAGCTGTTTTTT.

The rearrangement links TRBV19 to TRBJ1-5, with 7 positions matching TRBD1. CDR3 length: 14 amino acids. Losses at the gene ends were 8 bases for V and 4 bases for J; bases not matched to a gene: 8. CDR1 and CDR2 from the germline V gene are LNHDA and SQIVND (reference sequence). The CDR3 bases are TGTGCCAGTTCGCCTGGGACAGATAATCAGCCCCAGCATTTT. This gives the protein CASSPGTDNQPQHF.